A selection of T cell receptor beta chains follows, all from one sample in a study of PD-1 blockade in mismatch repair-deficient tumors. Assay: immunoSEQ multiplex PCR; the TCRdb copy retains only in-frame clones and omits some. The sample records around 48,000 clones, around 73% being singletons. The material was peripheral blood, obtained 4 weeks after starting pembrolizumab. These receptors all stem from an adult with mismatch repair-deficient cancer. CDR3s include the opening cysteine and the closing phenylalanine or tryptophan. Fields, in order: D gene, CDR3 length, V gene, clone size, J gene, CDR3 DNA, CDR3 protein. A D gene is named only where the DNA matches it firmly. Not every row has a clone size; where given, it reads once, few, many or a size class.

TRBD1	15	TRBV6-5	.	TRBJ2-1	TGTGCCAGCAGACGACTCGACAGGGGAGACAATGAGCAGTTCTTC	CASRRLDRGDNEQFF
.	14	TRBV7-2	.	TRBJ1-5	TGTGCCAGCAGCTTAGGGGGGGAACGTTCGCCCCAGCATTTT	CASSLGGERSPQHF
.	15	TRBV15	.	TRBJ2-7	TGTGCCACCAGCAGAGGGTACGGATCCACGGCCGAGCAGTACTTC	CATSRGYGSTAEQYF
.	13	TRBV29-1	once	TRBJ1-1	TGCAGCGCGGGATCAACGGCGGGCACTGAAGCTTTCTTT	CSAGSTAGTEAFF
.	16	TRBV4-1	.	TRBJ2-5	TGCGCCAGCAGCCAAGGTTCTGACTTGACTTGGGAGACCCAGTACTTC	CASSQGSDLTWETQYF
.	15	TRBV7-2	.	TRBJ2-7	TGTGCCAGCAGCTTAGACCGAGTCAGGGGTTACGAGCAGTACTTC	CASSLDRVRGYEQYF
TRBD2	16	TRBV5-1	.	TRBJ2-7	TGCGCCAGCAGCTTGGGGGAGGGGTCAATCCCCTACGAGCAGTACTTC	CASSLGEGSIPYEQYF
.	14	TRBV11-3	.	TRBJ2-2	TGTGCCAGCAGTCTTGACAGGCCTGAGGGGGAGCTGTTTTTT	CASSLDRPEGELFF
TRBD2	15	TRBV18	.	TRBJ2-7	TGTGCCAGCTCATTCCCCGGGACTAGCGTCGACGAGCAGTACTTC	CASSFPGTSVDEQYF
.	14	TRBV6-6	.	TRBJ1-1	TGTGCCAGCAGTTACTCCCCGGGGAACACTGAAGCTTTCTTT	CASSYSPGNTEAFF
.	13	TRBV6-5	.	TRBJ1-3	TGTGCCAGCAGCGACTCCTCTGGAAACACCATATATTTT	CASSDSSGNTIYF
.	15	TRBV28	.	TRBJ1-5	TGTGCCAGCAGTCCTCGAAGGGTGACAAATCAGCCCCAGCATTTT	CASSPRRVTNQPQHF
.	13	TRBV7-8	once	TRBJ2-7	TGTGCCAGCAGCTCGGACAGAACCTACGAGCAGTACTTC	CASSSDRTYEQYF
.	12	TRBV29-1	.	TRBJ1-2	TGCAGCGTTGTGGACGGGAACTATGGCTACACCTTC	CSVVDGNYGYTF
.	13	TRBV7-7	.	TRBJ2-3	TGTGCTAGCAGCCGGAGCGGCACAGATACGCAGTATTTT	CASSRSGTDTQYF
TRBD1	15	TRBV27	.	TRBJ1-5	TGTGCCAGCAGTACCGGGGGACAGATCGTCCAGCCCCAGCATTTT	CASSTGGQIVQPQHF
TRBD1	18	TRBV4-1	.	TRBJ1-1	TGCGCCAGCAGCCAAACCGGGACAGCTCAATTCATGAACACTGAAGCTTTCTTT	CASSQTGTAQFMNTEAFF
TRBD1	12	TRBV29-1	few	TRBJ2-7	TGCAGCGTTGGGACAGGGGCCTACGAGCAGTACTTC	CSVGTGAYEQYF
.	16	TRBV5-6	.	TRBJ1-1	TGTGCCAGCAGCTTCCCTCCCGGATCCTCGAACACTGAAGCTTTCTTT	CASSFPPGSSNTEAFF
.	12	TRBV6-1	.	TRBJ2-1	TGTGCCAGCAGCGCAACTGCCAATGAGCAGTTCTTC	CASSATANEQFF
TRBD1	15	TRBV7-2	.	TRBJ1-5	TGTGCCAGCAGCACCTCCGGGACAGAGAATCAGCCCCAGCATTTT	CASSTSGTENQPQHF
.	14	TRBV10-3	.	TRBJ2-3	TGTGCCATCAGGCCGGGGACGGCCACAGATACGCAGTATTTT	CAIRPGTATDTQYF
.	14	TRBV7-2	.	TRBJ2-7	TGTGCCAGCAGCTTATCCAGGGCCACCTACGAGCAGTACTTC	CASSLSRATYEQYF
.	12	TRBV6-1	.	TRBJ1-1	TGTGCCAGCAGTGTAGCGTACTTCGAAGCTTTCTTT	CASSVAYFEAFF
.	15	TRBV19	few	TRBJ2-5	TGTGCCAGTAGTATCGGAGGGGGCCTCCGGGAGACCCAGTACTTC	CASSIGGGLRETQYF
.	12	TRBV2	.	TRBJ2-1	TGTGCCAGCAGTAGAACGCGGAATGAGCAGTTCTTC	CASSRTRNEQFF
.	12	TRBV6-5	.	TRBJ2-1	TGTGCCACAGGGCGCCCCTACAATGAGCAGTTCTTC	CATGRPYNEQFF
.	17	TRBV7-9	.	TRBJ2-2	TGTGCCAGCAGCGCCCCACCGGGGACTGTAAACACCGGGGAGCTGTTTTTT	CASSAPPGTVNTGELFF
.	15	TRBV14	.	TRBJ1-2	TGTGCCAGCAGCCAAGTTACGACAGCTAACTATGGCTACACCTTC	CASSQVTTANYGYTF
.	13	TRBV11-2	once	TRBJ2-4	TGTGCCAGCAGCTTAGAGTCGGCCTCTACCGGGGACTTC	CASSLESASTGDF
.	12	TRBV6-6	.	TRBJ1-2	TGTGCCAGCAGGGGAGGGGGCTATGGCTACACCTTC	CASRGGGYGYTF
TRBD2	16	TRBV11-2	.	TRBJ2-7	TGTGCCAGCAGCTTAGGAGGGACTAGCGCTTCCTACGAGCAGTACTTC	CASSLGGTSASYEQYF
TRBD1	13	TRBV28	.	TRBJ1-1	TGTGCCAGCAGGGGACAGGGTGGAACTGAAGCTTTCTTT	CASRGQGGTEAFF
.	16	TRBV10-3	.	TRBJ1-5	TGTGCCATCAGGACACAGGGAATACATAGCAATCAGCCCCAGCATTTT	CAIRTQGIHSNQPQHF
.	13	TRBV7-7	few	TRBJ1-4	TGTGCTAGCAGCGAGTGGTTGAATGAAAAACTGTTTTTT	CASSEWLNEKLFF
.	13	TRBV7-6	.	TRBJ1-1	TGTGCCAGCAGCGCTGGGGGTAACACTGAAGCTTTCTTT	CASSAGGNTEAFF
.	16	TRBV7-9	.	TRBJ2-1	TGTGCCAGCAGCACGGAGACAGGCCACTCCTACAATGAGCAGTTCTTC	CASSTETGHSYNEQFF
.	16	TRBV7-2	.	TRBJ2-2	TGTGCCAGCAGCTTAGATCTAACTAGCCGGGCCGGGGAGCTGTTTTTT	CASSLDLTSRAGELFF
TRBD2	17	TRBV19	.	TRBJ2-2	TGTGCCAGTAGTTCGACTAGCGGGAGGGCGGGCACCGGGGAGCTGTTTTTT	CASSSTSGRAGTGELFF
TRBD1	14	TRBV7-8	.	TRBJ1-2	TGTGCCAGCAGTGAAGGACAGGGTATCTATGGCTACACCTTC	CASSEGQGIYGYTF
.	14	TRBV9	.	TRBJ2-7	TGTGCCAGCAGCGACCCCCGGGAGCCCTACGAGCAGTACTTC	CASSDPREPYEQYF
.	16	TRBV5-1	.	TRBJ2-3	TGCGCCAGCAGCTTGGCTCGGGATTTCACCCCAGATACGCAGTATTTT	CASSLARDFTPDTQYF
TRBD1	15	TRBV4-1	.	TRBJ2-2	TGCGCCAGCAGCCAAGGACAGGGGGCAACCGGGGAGCTGTTTTTT	CASSQGQGATGELFF
.	12	TRBV14	.	TRBJ2-3	TGTGCCAGCAGCCAAGGACTTGGGGATCGGTATTTT	CASSQGLGDRYF
TRBD1	18	TRBV19	.	TRBJ1-3	TGTGCCAGTAGGAGACTACCCGGGACAGACTACTCTGGAAACATCATATATTTT	CASRRLPGTDYSGNIIYF
.	11	TRBV5-4	few	TRBJ2-1	TGTGCCAGCAGTGGGAACAATGAGCAGTTCTTC	CASSGNNEQFF
.	15	TRBV19	once	TRBJ1-5	TGTGCCAGTAGTGTCCGGGCCACGGGCAATCAGCCCCAGCATTTT	CASSVRATGNQPQHF
TRBD2	15	TRBV4-3	.	TRBJ2-7	TGCGCCAGCTCCAGGGCCCGGGAGGGCTTCTACGAGCAGTACTTC	CASSRAREGFYEQYF
.	18	TRBV11-2	.	TRBJ2-3	TGTGCCAGCAGCTTTAGGGGGGCGCTCGTCGAGGGTTATTCGGGGCAGTATTTT	CASSFRGALVEGYSGQYF
TRBD1	15	TRBV7-8	.	TRBJ1-1	TGTGCCAGCAGCTTAGGACAGGGTTTGAACACTGAAGCTTTCTTT	CASSLGQGLNTEAFF
.	12	TRBV6-5	.	TRBJ2-7	TGTGCCAGCAGTCCCACCCTCTACGAGCAGTACTTC	CASSPTLYEQYF
TRBD1	15	TRBV4-3	.	TRBJ1-1	TGCGCCAGCAGCTACGAAGGACAGGGGGAGAATGAAGCTTTCTTT	CASSYEGQGENEAFF
.	13	TRBV7-3	.	TRBJ2-1	TGTGCCAGCAGCCTCTACCGGGACGTCGAGCAGTTCTTC	CASSLYRDVEQFF
TRBD1	14	TRBV6-1	.	TRBJ2-7	TGTGCCAGCAGTGAAACGGGACAGGGGTACGAGCAGTACTTC	CASSETGQGYEQYF